These T cell receptor beta chains were read from a single sample in a study of T cell repertoires in aging, cancer and after chemotherapy. TCRdb processed the multiplex PCR reads anew with MiXCR; each CDR3 protein has one entry. In the table there are some 2,100 distinct CDR3 sequences, 25% to 30% of which are singletons. Sequencing was performed on blood. The receptors stem from a human donor with a solid tumor. The CDR3 runs from the conserved cysteine through the conserved F or W. A D gene is named only where the DNA matches it firmly. Clone size is shown for a subset of rows, as once, few, many or a class of expanded clone.

J gene: TRBJ1-1
clone size: medium-sized
D gene: NA
V gene: TRBV5-5
CDR3 protein: CASSLVGQGLTEAFF
CDR3 DNA: TGTGCCAGCAGCTTGGTGGGGCAGGGACTCACTGAAGCTTTCTTT

J gene: TRBJ2-2
clone size: NA
D gene: NA
V gene: TRBV2
CDR3 protein: CASKAGVTGELFF
CDR3 DNA: TGTGCCAGCAAGGCAGGGGTGACCGGGGAGCTGTTTTTT

J gene: TRBJ1-5
clone size: NA
D gene: NA
V gene: TRBV5-1
CDR3 protein: CASSLGGGNGNQPQHF
CDR3 DNA: TGCGCCAGCAGCTTGGGTGGGGGAAATGGCAATCAGCCCCAGCATTTT

J gene: TRBJ2-7
clone size: NA
D gene: NA
V gene: TRBV2
CDR3 protein: CASSEEASRGYEQYF
CDR3 DNA: TGTGCCAGCAGTGAAGAAGCTAGCAGGGGATACGAGCAGTACTTC

J gene: TRBJ1-2
clone size: NA
D gene: NA
V gene: TRBV20-1
CDR3 protein: CSARDYGYTF
CDR3 DNA: TGCAGTGCTAGGGACTATGGCTACACCTTC

J gene: TRBJ2-3
clone size: NA
D gene: NA
V gene: TRBV28
CDR3 protein: CASSKTTSTDTQYF
CDR3 DNA: TGTGCCAGCAGTAAGACAACTAGCACAGATACGCAGTATTTT

J gene: TRBJ2-7
clone size: NA
D gene: TRBD1
V gene: TRBV12-3/TRBV12-4
CDR3 protein: CASSLTGESYEQYF
CDR3 DNA: TGTGCCAGCAGTTTGACAGGGGAGAGCTACGAGCAGTACTTC

J gene: TRBJ1-2
clone size: NA
D gene: NA
V gene: TRBV20-1
CDR3 protein: CSARDRGGPNYGYTF
CDR3 DNA: TGCAGTGCTAGAGATCGCGGGGGTCCTAACTATGGCTACACCTTC

J gene: TRBJ1-1
clone size: once
D gene: NA
V gene: TRBV6-6
CDR3 protein: CASSYSKFSSPFMNTETFF
CDR3 DNA: TGTGCCAGCAGTTACTCGAAGTTCAGTTCACCGTTCATGAACACTGAAACTTTCTTT

J gene: TRBJ1-5
clone size: large
D gene: NA
V gene: TRBV19
CDR3 protein: CASSIGRQPNQPQHF
CDR3 DNA: TGTGCCAGTAGTATTGGCAGACAGCCCAATCAGCCCCAGCATTTT